The sequence of this T cell receptor (beta chain) was determined in a study of blood T cell repertoires in COVID-19. Study context: The study drew acute and convalescent COVID-19 samples from the United States, Italy and Spain. PBMCs, B-cell-depleted T cells, or T cells were the source of the cDNA or gDNA that made up the material.

This CDR3 contains 15 residues. The V and J ends lost 4 bases and 7 bases respectively, with 17 bases between them. Germline values: CDR1 SNHLY, CDR2 FYNNEI. In the source study's methods: Amplification of reference gene primers was used by the study to estimate nucleated cell counts. TCRdb keeps only in-frame clones here, not all; method: immunoSEQ multiplex PCR. Clone size and V and J calls were adopted from that table, with D and trimming inferred from the DNA. The sample holds roughly 78,000 clones, approximately 86% seen once. This receptor was obtained from a woman in her sixties or seventies with acute or convalescent COVID-19. Material for sequencing was peripheral blood. The rearrangement links TRBV2 to TRBJ1-5, with D possibly matching TRBD1 (5 bases). CDR3 amino acids: CASSVVGQGGQPQHF. The CDR3 region has the DNA TGTGCCAGCAGTGTAGTAGGGCAGGGAGGGCAGCCCCAGCATTTT.